These 26 T cell receptor beta chains were all obtained from the same sample, sequenced in a study of blood T cell repertoires in COVID-19. Profiling relied on immunoSEQ multiplex PCR, and the TCRdb table lists in-frame clones only, not all of them. The sample includes roughly 180,000 clones, 80% to 90% seen only once; the top ten take roughly 5.4%. The sequencing input was peripheral blood. These receptors were collected from a woman aged 45-60 years with COVID-19, enrolled during active disease.

CDR3 in amino acids: CASSSQGGTEAFF. The CDR3 coding sequence is TGTGCCAGCAGCTCCCAGGGGGGCACTGAAGCTTTCTTT. The chain combines TRBV7-2 with TRBJ1-1; 7 bases fit TRBD1. The CDR3 is 13 amino acids. CDR1 and CDR2 from the germline V gene are SGHTA and FQGNSA. J was trimmed by 4 bases and V by 4 bases; bases with no gene match: 3.

In its sample, this clone was seen a few times. This rearrangement joins TRBV9 to TRBJ2-7, with D possibly being TRBD2 (5 bases). The CDR3 length is 16 residues. V was trimmed by 0 bases and J by 0 bases, leaving 13 bases between them. The germline gives CDR1 SGDLS, CDR2 YYNGEE. In DNA form, the CDR3 reads TGTGCCAGCAGCGTAGCTGCGGGTTCGAGCTCCTACGAGCAGTACTTC. It specifies CASSVAAGSSSYEQYF.

The chain combines TRBV5-1 with TRBJ2-2, with 8 bases aligning to TRBD2. CDR1 SGHRS and CDR2 YFSETQ come from the germline V gene. V lost 5 bases, J lost 4 bases, and 13 bases stayed unmatched. This CDR3 is 17 amino acids long. This CDR3 reads CASSLLERGPGTGELFF. CDR3 sequence (DNA): TGCGCCAGCAGTTTGTTGGAGCGGGGGCCGGGCACCGGGGAGCTGTTTTTT.

In its sample, this clone was seen many times. J is TRBJ2-3 and V is TRBV11-3, with D possibly TRBD1 on 5 matching bases. Trimming pared 0 bases from V and 0 bases from J, leaving 16 bases between. The CDR3 sequence is 18 residues long. Germline V gene data show CDR1 as SGHNT and CDR2 as YENEEA. CDR3 in DNA: TGTGCCAGCAGCTTAGATCTTGGGGCGGCAGGGAGCACAGATACGCAGTATTTT. This sequence encodes CASSLDLGAAGSTDTQYF.

This clone was seen many times. V usage is TRBV3-1 (or the pseudogene TRBV3-2) and J usage is TRBJ2-3; D is possibly TRBD1 (6 bases). CDR3 size: 13 residues. The V gene's germline CDR1 is LGHDT and CDR2 YNNKEL (reference sequence). V dropped 1 base and J dropped 6 bases, with 8 bases sitting between them. The CDR3 here is CASSQGRGDTQYF. CDR3 bases: TGTGCCAGCAGCCAAGGTAGGGGGGATACGCAGTATTTT.

The chain uses TRBV5-4 and TRBJ2-6; the D gene is possibly TRBD2 (6 bases). Germline assignment: CDR1 SGHNT and CDR2 YYREEE (reference sequence). The V end was cut by 3 bases, the J end by 7 bases, with 23 bases between. The length of the CDR3 is 18 residues. The CDR3 DNA is TGTGCCAGCAGCTCCCCAACGATAGGCGGGGTAACCGCCAACGTCCTGACTTTC. It translates to CASSSPTIGGVTANVLTF.

This rearrangement joins TRBV7-2 to TRBJ1-6, with TRBD1 matching 10 bases. The V gene end was trimmed by 5 bases and the J gene end by 7 bases; junction bases not matched to a gene: 5. The CDR3 sequence is 15 residues long. CDR1 SGHTA and CDR2 FQGNSA come from the germline V gene. DNA of the CDR3: TGTGCCAGCAGCCAAAGACAGGGGGCGAATTCACCCCTCCACTTT. Translating gives CASSQRQGANSPLHF.

The rearrangement uses TRBV7-9 and TRBJ1-5; 8 bases line up with TRBD1. This CDR3 comprises 18 residues. Germline assignment: CDR1 SEHNR and CDR2 FQNEAQ (reference sequence). V trimming: 2 bases; J trimming: 1 base; junction bases outside the gene matches: 10. CDR3 sequence (DNA): TGTGCCAGCAGCTTATCAGGGGGCGCACGGGCGAGCAATCAGCCCCAGCATTTT. This sequence encodes CASSLSGGARASNQPQHF.

The rearrangement links TRBV4-3 to TRBJ1-2; TRBD1 matches 11 bases. V was clipped by 0 bases and J by 8 bases; unmatched bases: 14. The CDR3 covers 18 residues. Germline CDR1 reads LGHNA; CDR2 reads YSLEER. This CDR3 is CASSQDGGQGGVARGYTF. The DNA of the CDR3 is TGCGCCAGCAGCCAAGACGGGGGACAGGGGGGAGTCGCGCGGGGCTACACCTTC.

This chain joins TRBV4-1 and TRBJ2-5, with 12 bases aligning to TRBD2. CDR1 and CDR2 from the germline V gene are MGHRA and YSYEKL. V lost 1 base and J lost 2; bases outside the gene matches: 5. The CDR3 totals 17 residues. CDR3 amino acids: CASSQGGLAGLQETQYF. In DNA, the CDR3 is TGCGCCAGCAGCCAAGGGGGACTAGCGGGTCTACAAGAGACCCAGTACTTC.

The V and J genes are TRBV24-1 and TRBJ2-1, with 8 bases fitting TRBD1. This CDR3 region has 15 residues. The germline V gene has CDR1 KGHDR and CDR2 SFDVKD. Trimming removed 2 bases from V and 7 bases from J; junction bases left unmatched: 6. The DNA for the CDR3 is TGTGCCACCAGTGATTCGCAGGGGGCTTGGAATGAGCAGTTCTTC. Translation: CATSDSQGAWNEQFF.

This sequence joins TRBV29-1 and TRBJ2-7; tentatively, D is TRBD1 (7 bases). Per germline, CDR1 SQVTM and CDR2 ANQGSEA. Trimming stripped 6 bases from V and 3 bases from J, with 15 bases between. This CDR3 has 13 amino acids. This CDR3 is CSVQGSGFYEQYF. Written as DNA, the CDR3 is TGCAGCGTACAGGGGAGCGGGTTCTACGAGCAGTACTTC.

The chain couples TRBV30 to TRBJ1-3; a weak D match, TRBD1 (5 bases). Germline values: CDR1 GTSNPN, CDR2 SVGIG (reference sequence). Trimming pared 4 bases from V and 0 bases from J, leaving 13 bases between. The CDR3 consists of 15 residues. As DNA, the CDR3 is TGTGCCTGGACGGGGGGGTTGACCTCTGGAAACACCATATATTTT. Translated: CAWTGGLTSGNTIYF.

The rearrangement uses TRBV6-4 and TRBJ1-2, with 12 bases lining up with TRBD1. Germline CDR1 reads MRHNA; CDR2 reads SNTAGT. The CDR3 covers 13 residues. Unmatched junction bases numbered 0, after V lost 4 bases and J lost 6 bases. CDR3 bases: TGTGCCAGCAGTGGGGACAGGGGGCATGGCTACACCTTC. It encodes CASSGDRGHGYTF.

The chain is built from TRBV12-3 or TRBV12-4 and TRBJ1-1; no definite D call. With 2 bases removed from V and 1 base from J, the gap between germline ends came to 5 bases. The CDR3 loop spans 13 amino acids. CDR3 sequence: CASSLRRNTEAFF. The CDR3 DNA reads TGTGCCAGCAGTTTAAGGAGGAACACTGAAGCTTTCTTT.

The genes are TRBV28 and TRBJ1-1; 9 bases agree with TRBD1. Germline CDR1 reads MDHEN; CDR2 reads SYDVKM. J lost 6 bases, V lost 6 bases, and 8 bases had no gene match. This CDR3 comprises 14 residues. Written as DNA, the CDR3 is TGTGCCAGCAGACTCGGGACAGGGCGGGCTGAAGCTTTCTTT. Its protein is CASRLGTGRAEAFF.

The rearrangement joins TRBV30 to TRBJ2-1, with 8 bases identical to TRBD2. The germline V gene has CDR1 GTSNPN and CDR2 SVGIG (reference sequence). J was trimmed by 2 bases and V by 4 bases; bases with no gene match: 7. This CDR3 comprises 15 residues. As DNA, the CDR3 is TGTGCCTGGACCTTTCGGGGGGGCCCCTACAATGAGCAGTTCTTC. Its protein product is CAWTFRGGPYNEQFF.

The rearrangement joins TRBV27 to TRBJ2-3; no firm D call. V lost 5 bases and J 0 bases, leaving 9 bases between the germline ends. Germline assignment: CDR1 MNHEY and CDR2 SMNVEV (reference sequence). The CDR3 length is 14 residues. The CDR3 nucleotides read TGTGCCAGCAGTCCATCAGGTAGCACAGATACGCAGTATTTT. Encoded protein: CASSPSGSTDTQYF.

The chain combines TRBV6-5 with TRBJ1-2, with 7 nucleotides matching TRBD1. This CDR3 region has 15 residues. V lost 6 bases and J lost 5; bases outside the gene matches: 12. Germline CDR1 is MNHEY and CDR2 is SVGAGI. CDR3: CASRKSGTDYYGYTF. The DNA of the CDR3 is TGTGCCAGCAGGAAGTCGGGGACAGACTATTATGGCTACACCTTC.

This chain joins TRBV7-9 and TRBJ2-2; no clear D gene. Germline assignment: CDR1 SEHNR and CDR2 FQNEAQ (reference sequence). Trimming cost V 0 bases and J 4 bases, with 3 bases left between them. The CDR3 totals 13 residues. The CDR3 loop is CASSLASTGELFF. The DNA of the CDR3 is TGTGCCAGCAGCTTAGCGAGCACCGGGGAGCTGTTTTTT.

This clone has more than one count but fewer than ten. Other DNA sequences in the same sample also yield this CDR3. V gene TRBV5-1 combines with J gene TRBJ2-7; D uncertain. V lost 0 bases to trimming and J lost 4 bases, with 5 bases between them. This CDR3 is 12 amino acids long. The germline gives CDR1 SGHRS, CDR2 YFSETQ. DNA for the CDR3: TGCGCCAGCAGCTTGGACAGATACGAGCAGTACTTC. Its translation is CASSLDRYEQYF.

The chain links TRBV4-1 to TRBJ2-7; 7 bases map to TRBD1. Germline assignment: CDR1 MGHRA and CDR2 YSYEKL. The trim removed 2 bases at V and 3 bases at J, leaving 4 bases unmatched. The length of the CDR3 is 14 residues. The CDR3 sequence is CASSQKGGIYEQYF. CDR3 DNA sequence: TGCGCCAGCAGCCAAAAAGGGGGCATCTACGAGCAGTACTTC.

J is TRBJ1-5 and V is TRBV2, with 9 positions matching TRBD1. In germline, CDR1 is SNHLY, CDR2 FYNNEI. J gave up 7 bases and V 6 bases, and 4 bases lay outside the gene matches. The CDR3 extends over 13 amino acids. The CDR3: CASRGTGNQPQHF. Written as DNA, the CDR3 is TGTGCCAGCAGAGGGACAGGGAACCAGCCCCAGCATTTT.

The rearrangement joins TRBV7-9 to TRBJ2-6; D possibly corresponds to TRBD1 (5 bases). V dropped 1 base and J dropped 4 bases, with 11 bases sitting between them. This CDR3 is 16 amino acids long. Germline V lookup: CDR1 SEHNR, CDR2 FQNEAQ (reference sequence). The CDR3 coding sequence is TGTGCCAGCAGCTTAGTGAGACAGATCGGGGCCAACGTCCTGACTTTC. Protein product: CASSLVRQIGANVLTF.

This clone was seen only once. The chain links TRBV9 to TRBJ1-3, with D uncertain. Germline CDR1 and CDR2: SGDLS and YYNGEE. The CDR3 sequence is 17 residues long. Trimming shortened V by 1 base and J by 3 bases, and 17 bases separated the two germline ends. The CDR3 region is CASSVREGGPGGNTIYF. The CDR3 DNA follows: TGTGCCAGCAGCGTACGCGAGGGAGGGCCTGGTGGAAACACCATATATTTT.

The chain is built from TRBV2 and TRBJ1-5; tentatively, D is TRBD1 (5 bases). Trimming took off 3 bases at V and 6 bases at J, with 18 bases between the two ends. Germline CDR1 is SNHLY and CDR2 is FYNNEI. CDR3 size: 16 residues. The chain's CDR3 is CASSDLNTGVRQPQHF. The CDR3 bases are TGTGCCAGCAGTGATCTCAACACGGGGGTTCGTCAGCCCCAGCATTTT.